Presented here are 12 T cell receptor beta chains from one specimen sequenced in a study of identical twins. TCRdb fed the 5' RACE reads into MiXCR, producing one record per CDR3 protein. Among fewer than 900,000 distinct CDR3 sequences listed, 21% were seen once. The same sample was also studied in work on T cells expressing NK-cell markers.

The material sequenced was PBMCs. All receptors come from a young woman in good health.

The rearrangement joins TRBV20-1 to TRBJ2-7; TRBD2 might be the D (7 bases). The germline V and J ends were trimmed by 5 bases and 4 bases, with 15 bases remaining between them. The CDR3 sequence is 13 residues long. Germline V gene sequence: CDR1 DFQATT, CDR2 SNEGSKA (reference sequence). CDR3 DNA sequence: TGCAGTGCTGAGTCCGGGGGGCGATACGAGCAGTACTTC. Translation gives CSAESGGRYEQYF.

The rearrangement links TRBV30 to TRBJ2-7, with TRBD1 identical over 10 bases. Germline V gives CDR1 GTSNPN, CDR2 SVGIG (reference sequence). V was pared by 5 bases and J by 2 bases, with 15 bases of the junction left unmatched. The CDR3 length is 17 residues. CDR3: CAWSRDRGFLAAYEQYF. CDR3 coding DNA: TGTGCCTGGTCCCGGGACAGGGGATTCCTAGCAGCCTACGAGCAGTACTTC.

This chain connects TRBV6-1 to TRBJ2-7; the D gene could be TRBD1 or TRBD2 (7 bases each). Trimming removed 8 bases from V and 4 bases from J, with 15 bases in between. Germline V gene sequence: CDR1 MNHNS, CDR2 SASEGT. CDR3 length: 13 residues. CDR3 protein: CASAGDSEYEQYF. DNA of the CDR3: TGTGCCAGCGCGGGGGACAGCGAATACGAGCAGTACTTC.

The rearrangement joins TRBV20-1 to TRBJ2-7, with TRBD1 matching 7 bases. The CDR3 consists of 13 residues. Trimming took 3 bases from V and 3 from J; bases not matched to a gene: 5. The germline CDR1 and CDR2 sequences are DFQATT and SNEGSKA (reference sequence). The CDR3 DNA reads as TGCAGTGCTAGTAAACGGACAGGCTACGAGCAGTACTTC. Translated: CSASKRTGYEQYF.

This clonotype was detected only a few times. In nucleotides, the CDR3 is TGTGCCATCAGGCCGGGCCCTCCCACCTACGAGCAGTACTTC. Its translation is CAIRPGPPTYEQYF. The chain couples TRBV10-3 to TRBJ2-7; D is unclear. V shed 6 bases and J shed 2 bases, with 14 bases lying between them. Germline V CDR1 and CDR2: ENHRY, SYGVKD. This CDR3 has 14 residues.

This clonotype was picked up a small number of times. V and J are TRBV20-1 and TRBJ2-7; 13 positions agree with TRBD2. The CDR3 spans 17 residues. The germline V gene has CDR1 DFQATT and CDR2 SNEGSKA (reference sequence). The V gene end was trimmed by 3 bases and the J gene end by 4 bases; junction bases not matched to a gene: 12. DNA of the CDR3: TGCAGTGCTAGCCGGACTAGCGGGAGTCTGCCCCTATACGAGCAGTACTTC. Its protein product is CSASRTSGSLPLYEQYF.

Only a few counts were recorded for this clonotype. This chain uses TRBV6-1 with TRBJ2-1; TRBD2 aligns across 9 bases. Trimming at V came to 5 bases and at J to 6 bases, leaving 8 bases not matched to a gene. The CDR3 extends over 15 amino acids. Germline lookup yields CDR1 MNHNS and CDR2 SASEGT. As DNA, the CDR3 is TGTGCCAGCAGTCTCTCCGGCGGGGGGGGCAATGAGCAGTTCTTC. Protein product: CASSLSGGGGNEQFF.

This clonotype has a count of ten or more. The junction and the germline gene differ at one end; a read error may be behind it. CDR3 bases: TGTGCCAGCAGCCTCGGGGGGCTCACCTACAATGAGCAGTTCTTC. Translating it yields CASSLGGLTYNEQFF. The chain recombines TRBV5-1 with TRBJ2-1, with a weak D call TRBD2 (7 bases). CDR1 is SGHRS and CDR2 is YFSETQ in the germline V gene. This CDR3 comprises 15 residues.

In this sample, this clonotype turned up a few times. The CDR3 sequence is CASSLLAGAPFF. CDR3 coding DNA: TGTGCCAGCTCACTGCTAGCGGGAGCCCCGTTCTTC. The chain uses TRBV18 and TRBJ2-1; 10 bases line up with TRBD2. Germline V lookup: CDR1 KGHSH, CDR2 LQKENI. The CDR3 runs to 12 residues. The J segment lost 15 bases and the V segment lost 4 bases, leaving 6 bases of the junction unmatched.

The chain carries TRBV6-6 and TRBJ2-5, with D tentatively TRBD1 (5 bases). The V gene lost 4 bases and the J gene lost 7 bases, with 13 bases spanning the gap. Germline V CDR1 and CDR2: MNHNY, SVGAGI (reference sequence). CDR3 length: 13 residues. CDR3 region: CASSLGSGRTQYF. The CDR3 DNA reads TGTGCCAGCAGTTTGGGATCAGGGCGGACCCAGTACTTC.

This chain joins TRBV12-3 or TRBV12-4 and TRBJ2-2, with D maybe TRBD2 (7 bases). The CDR3 runs to 16 residues. The ends were cut back, 7 bases at V and 4 bases at J, with 19 bases in the middle. For the CDR3, the DNA is TGTGCCAGCACCAAGTGGGCGGGGGCAGGCACCGGGGAGCTGTTTTTT. Protein: CASTKWAGAGTGELFF.

This clonotype appeared a few times. J is TRBJ2-2 and V is TRBV4-3; 12 positions match TRBD2. V gave up 4 bases and J gave up 6 bases; unmatched junction bases: 9. This CDR3 contains 17 residues. Germline V gene data show CDR1 as LGHNA and CDR2 as YSLEER. The CDR3 reads CASSRTLAGGSAGELFF. DNA for the CDR3: TGCGCCAGCAGCCGTACACTAGCGGGAGGTTCTGCCGGGGAGCTGTTTTTT.